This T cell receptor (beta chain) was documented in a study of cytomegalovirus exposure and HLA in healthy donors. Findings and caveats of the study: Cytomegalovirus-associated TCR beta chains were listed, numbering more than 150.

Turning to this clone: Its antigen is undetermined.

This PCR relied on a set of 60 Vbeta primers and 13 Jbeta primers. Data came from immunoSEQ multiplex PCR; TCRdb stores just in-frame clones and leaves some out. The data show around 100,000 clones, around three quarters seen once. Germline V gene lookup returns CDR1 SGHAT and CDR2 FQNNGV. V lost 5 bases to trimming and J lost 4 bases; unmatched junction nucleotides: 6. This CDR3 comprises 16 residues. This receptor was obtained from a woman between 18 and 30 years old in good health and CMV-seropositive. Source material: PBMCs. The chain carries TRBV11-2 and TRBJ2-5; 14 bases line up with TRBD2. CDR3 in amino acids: CASSPTSGRVGETQYF. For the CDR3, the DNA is TGTGCCAGCAGCCCGACTAGCGGGAGGGTAGGAGAGACCCAGTACTTC.